A single sample is the source of the 8 T cell receptor beta chains below, sequenced in a study of T cells in Graves' hyperthyroidism and ophthalmopathy (dated by TCRdb to between 2019 and 2020). The receptor library was made with multiplex PCR. The data were produced on an Illumina HiSeq 2000. The TCR beta CDR3 regions were amplified from RNA transcripts. The first round of RT-PCR for the TCR CDR3 was performed with the HTBI primer set and the Qiagen OneStep RT-PCR kit. TCRdb reran the public reads through fastp at Q25 and MiXCR, keeping productive beta chains. Rows with one shared CDR3 protein collapse into an entry with the most common genes and DNA. This sample holds around 340,000 distinct CDR3 sequences; roughly a fifth were observed only once. The top ten constitute 50% of the sample. The sequencing input was blood. The receptors derive from a woman aged 50 to 60 with Graves' hyperthyroidism.

This sequence joins TRBV7-8 and TRBJ2-2; 7 bases line up with TRBD2. V gave up 5 bases and J gave up 6 bases; unmatched junction bases: 6. Per germline, CDR1 SGHVS and CDR2 FQNEAQ. This CDR3 is 14 amino acids long. CDR3 in DNA: TGTGCCAGCAGCGCAGCGGGGAATTCCGGGGAGCTGTTTTTT. Amino acid sequence: CASSAAGNSGELFF. Together with reference TRBV7-8 and TRBJ2-2, the CDR3 gives the full variable domain: GAGVSQSPRYKVAKRGQDVALRCDPISGHVSLFWYQQALGQGPEFLTYFQNEAQLDKSGLPSDRFFAERPEGSVSTLKIQRTQQEDSAVYLCASSAAGNSGELFFGEGSRLTVL.

The table lists this clonotype with many counts. The chain employs TRBV20-1 and TRBJ1-6, with unresolved D. Germline CDR1 is DFQATT and CDR2 is SNEGSKA (reference sequence). The CDR3 is 13 amino acids. With 0 bases removed from V and 8 bases from J, the gap between germline ends came to 8 bases. CDR3 sequence (DNA): TGCAGTGCTAGAGATCTTGGGGATTCACCCCTCCACTTT. Protein product: CSARDLGDSPLHF.

V gene TRBV29-1 combines with J gene TRBJ1-3; possible D gene TRBD1, 5 bases. This CDR3 is built from 13 residues. In germline, CDR1 is SQVTM, CDR2 ANQGSEA. V shed 3 bases and J shed 4 bases, with 10 bases lying between them. The CDR3 sequence is CSVEAGWGNTIYF. The CDR3 nucleotides are TGCAGCGTTGAGGCAGGGTGGGGAAACACCATATATTTT.

This clonotype has a count of ten or more. The chain carries TRBV30 and TRBJ1-1; no clear D gene. The CDR3 has 13 residues. V lost 2 bases and J lost 2, with 9 bases in between. The V gene's germline CDR1 is GTSNPN and CDR2 SVGIG (reference sequence). The CDR3 protein is CAWSRGRNTEAFF. The CDR3 nucleotides are TGTGCCTGGAGTCGTGGACGCAACACTGAAGCTTTCTTT.

This clonotype was seen ten or more times. J is TRBJ2-4 and V is TRBV7-2; possibly TRBD2 for D (6 bases). The germline V gene encodes CDR1 SGHTA and CDR2 FQGNSA. V lost 5 bases and J 7 bases, leaving 15 bases between the germline ends. This CDR3 has 14 residues. The CDR3 DNA reads as TGTGCCAGCAGCCGGCGGGGTGGAGGCAACATTCAGTACTTC. This encodes CASSRRGGGNIQYF. The variable domain in full, completed from reference TRBV7-2 and TRBJ2-4, reads GAGVSQSPSNKVTEKGKDVELRCDPISGHTALYWYRQSLGQGLEFLIYFQGNSAPDKSGLPSDRFSAERTGGSVSTLTIQRTQQEDSAVYLCASSRRGGGNIQYFGAGTRLSVL.

This clonotype has only a few counts. The rearrangement links TRBV5-1 to TRBJ2-2, with D perhaps being TRBD1 or TRBD2 (5 bases each). V was trimmed by 4 bases and J by 0 bases, leaving 13 bases between them. Germline CDR1 SGHRS, CDR2 YFSETQ. This CDR3 has 16 amino acids. As DNA, the CDR3 is TGCGCCAGCAGCCCTACCCAGGGAGCGAACACCGGGGAGCTGTTTTTT. Protein sequence: CASSPTQGANTGELFF.

Ten or more counts support this clonotype. The J gene is TRBJ2-5, the V gene TRBV11-2; 12 positions match TRBD2. The germline CDR1 and CDR2 sequences are SGHAT and FQNNGV. The CDR3 is made up of 18 amino acids. The junction had 9 bases not matched to a gene; V was cut back by 3 bases and J by 1 base. The CDR3 loop is CASSLRRQTSGGQETQYF. The CDR3 DNA is TGTGCCAGCAGCTTGCGTCGACAGACTAGCGGGGGCCAAGAGACCCAGTACTTC.

As regards this clonotype: A much larger clone differs from this one at a single base, so this may be a read error. V gene TRBV20-1 combines with J gene TRBJ1-5; 8 positions agree with TRBD1. V was clipped by 0 bases and J by 7 bases; unmatched bases: 17. This CDR3 region has 18 residues. The V gene's germline CDR1 is DFQATT and CDR2 SNEGSKA (reference sequence). This chain's CDR3 is CSARDRGQGAPWHQPQHF. The DNA for the CDR3 is TGCAGTGCTAGAGATCGGGGGCAGGGGGCTCCTTGGCACCAGCCCCAGCATTTT.